This TCR beta chain is drawn from a study of T cells expressing NK-cell markers. The study, taken as a whole, reports: In more than five donors, dominant CD3+CD56+NKG2C+ clonotypes ranked among the top 10 CD8+ clonotypes.

UMIs accompanied the 5'RACE template switching by which TCR beta cDNA was made. After re-calling the 5' RACE reads, TCRdb lists one entry per CDR3 protein, DNA absent. The ten most abundant clones cover less than 4.5% of a sample with 450,000 to 600,000 distinct CDR3 sequences. A remark on this clonotype: As yet, its antigen is unknown.

This CDR3 has 14 residues. The TCR comes from a man aged 18-30 years in good health. Source material: blood T cells: a sorted CD56 or NKG2C T cell subset, CD4+ or CD8+ T cells, or bulk PBMC T cells (not recorded which). The chain couples TRBV12-3 or TRBV12-4 to TRBJ2-1; TCRdb picks TRBD1, but there is no DNA to check that call. The CDR3 loop is CASSRPGQPLEQFF.